The rows below give T cell receptor beta chains drawn from one sample of a study of blood T cells in healthy people across ages. TCRdb analysed the 5' RACE reads with MiXCR anew, one entry per CDR3 protein. The table includes roughly 2 million distinct CDR3 sequences, just under 50% detected once. The specimen was blood. The receptors stem from a middle-aged woman in good health. CDR3s include the opening cysteine and the closing phenylalanine or tryptophan. The D gene is left open where the match is weak. Where a row states a size, it is once, few, many or the class of an expanded clone; other rows omit it.

TRBJ1-2,-,TRBV15,-,13,TGTGCCACCAGCTCGGGCGGAAACTATGGCTACACCTTC,CATSSGGNYGYTF
TRBJ1-5,-,TRBV6-5,once,13,TGTGCCAGCACCACCCGAGAGGGTCAGCCCCAGCATTTT,CASTTREGQPQHF
TRBJ1-2,TRBD1,TRBV12-3/TRBV12-4,-,15,TGTGCCAGCAGGGACAGGGGGGCTTCTAACTATGGCTACACCTTC,CASRDRGASNYGYTF
TRBJ2-3,TRBD2,TRBV5-6,few,18,TGTGCCAGCAGCTCCCTACGACTAGCGGGGGGATTCAAGGATACGCAGTATTTT,CASSSLRLAGGFKDTQYF
TRBJ2-3,-,TRBV20-1,-,16,TGCAGTGCTAGAGATCCAACTAGTCTGCACACAGATACGCAGTATTTT,CSARDPTSLHTDTQYF
TRBJ2-5,-,TRBV29-1,-,15,TGCAGCCTCCTTGGGGTCCATGGAACTCAAGAGACCCAGTACTTC,CSLLGVHGTQETQYF
TRBJ2-7,TRBD1,TRBV20-1,-,16,TGCAGTGCTGGCGAGATCCGAGGGACAGCCCCCTACGAGCAGTACTTC,CSAGEIRGTAPYEQYF
TRBJ2-1,TRBD2,TRBV19,-,15,TGTGCCAGTAGTATAATCGGGGGGGACTACAATGAGCAGTTCTTC,CASSIIGGDYNEQFF
TRBJ2-1,-,TRBV29-1,-,11,TGCAGCGTCGGACTGGCGAATGAGCAGTTCTTC,CSVGLANEQFF
TRBJ2-1,TRBD2,TRBV29-1,-,15,TGCAGCGTCCCGGGACTAGCGGGAGGGACTAATGAGCAGTTCTTC,CSVPGLAGGTNEQFF
TRBJ2-7,-,TRBV20-1,-,19,TGCAGTGCTATAATTTTACCCGGGCAGAGGGAAGACTCCTACAATGAGCAGTACTTC,CSAIILPGQREDSYNEQYF
TRBJ1-5,-,TRBV12-3/TRBV12-4,-,14,TGTGCCAGCAGTTTCTCGGGGAAGGATCAGCCCCAGCATTTT,CASSFSGKDQPQHF
TRBJ1-2,-,TRBV10-3,-,14,TGTGCCGCCAAACCGGAACAGCACTCTGACGGCTACACCTTC,CAAKPEQHSDGYTF
TRBJ2-7,-,TRBV13,-,14,TGTGCCAGCAGCCCCTGGGGGCATACTAACGAGCAGTACTTC,CASSPWGHTNEQYF
TRBJ1-1,-,TRBV5-5,few,15,TGTGCCAGCAGCTTGGTGGCAGTAATGAACACTGAAGCTTTCTTT,CASSLVAVMNTEAFF
TRBJ1-5,-,TRBV5-8,-,16,TGTGCCAGCAGCTTGGTCAGTCCGGGTGGCAATCAGCCCCAGCATTTT,CASSLVSPGGNQPQHF
TRBJ1-2,-,TRBV7-9,-,14,TGTGCCAGCAGCTTATCCCATGGCGGGGATGGCTACACCTTC,CASSLSHGGDGYTF
TRBJ2-5,-,TRBV9,-,15,TGTGCCAGCAGCGTAGGATGGGGGGCTGTTAAGACCCAGTACTTC,CASSVGWGAVKTQYF
TRBJ1-1,TRBD1,TRBV4-3,once,16,TGCGCCAGCAGCCTACGAGTACAGGGGGGGAACACTGGAGCTTTCTTT,CASSLRVQGGNTGAFF
TRBJ2-7,-,TRBV12-5,-,16,TGTGCTAGTGGTTTGGTACCTCCGGGACAAAAATACGAGCAGTACTTC,CASGLVPPGQKYEQYF
TRBJ2-1,TRBD2,TRBV9,-,17,TGTGCCAGCAGCGTAGATCCTCTAGCGGGGGTGATTCATGAGCAGTTCTTC,CASSVDPLAGVIHEQFF
TRBJ2-5,-,TRBV20-1,few,13,TGCAGTGCTAGGAGGGGGGCAGTAGAGACCCAGTACTTC,CSARRGAVETQYF
TRBJ1-2,-,TRBV15,-,12,TGTGCCACCAGGGGTCCGACGGGGAGCTACACCTTC,CATRGPTGSYTF
TRBJ2-7,-,TRBV6-2/TRBV6-3,few,15,TGTGCCAGCAGTTACCTCGGGCTCCTGACTTACGAGCAGTACTTC,CASSYLGLLTYEQYF
TRBJ2-7,-,TRBV7-9,many,14,TGTGCCAGCATCGATATGCGGCGGGGAGGCGAGCAGTACTTC,CASIDMRRGGEQYF
TRBJ2-5,TRBD1,TRBV3-1,-,14,TGTGCCGGCAGCCTCGGGACAGTACAAGAGACCCAGTACTTC,CAGSLGTVQETQYF
TRBJ1-4,-,TRBV20-1,-,12,TGCAGTGCTAAGACAGGCGGCGAAAAACTGTTTTTT,CSAKTGGEKLFF
TRBJ1-2,-,TRBV6-4,-,13,TGTGCCAGCAGTGACGGAAAGGGCCGTGGCTACACCTTT,CASSDGKGRGYTF
TRBJ2-3,TRBD2,TRBV4-3,-,18,TGCGCCAGCAGCCAGGACTTTCTAGCGGGGGGGCCCCCAGATACGCAGTATTTT,CASSQDFLAGGPPDTQYF
TRBJ2-5,TRBD2,TRBV20-1,many,15,TGCAGTGCTAGAGAATTGAGACTAGCGGAAGAGACCCAGTACTTC,CSARELRLAEETQYF
TRBJ2-1,TRBD2,TRBV11-2,-,15,TGTGCCAGCAGCTCACAGCGGGGGGATAACAATGAGCAGTTCTTC,CASSSQRGDNNEQFF
TRBJ2-1,-,TRBV10-1,-,11,TGCGCCAGCAGTGACGAAGAGACCCAGTTCTTC,CASSDEETQFF
TRBJ2-1,TRBD1,TRBV20-1,once,13,TGCAGTGCGAGACAGGGTCGGGGTAATGAGCAGTTCTTC,CSARQGRGNEQFF
TRBJ2-7,-,TRBV12-3/TRBV12-4,few,15,TGTGCCAGCAGCAAAGCAGGGCGACAGGTGGACGAGCAGTACTTC,CASSKAGRQVDEQYF
TRBJ2-3,TRBD2,TRBV20-1,-,14,TGCAGTGTCCGGACTAGCGGGGGCTCAGATACGCAGTATTTT,CSVRTSGGSDTQYF
TRBJ2-3,TRBD1,TRBV28,-,12,TGTGCCAGCACCGGGACAGTCGAGACGCAGTATTTT,CASTGTVETQYF
TRBJ2-1,TRBD1,TRBV24-1,few,13,TGTGCCACGGGGTCAGGGGGTTTGAATGAGCAGTTCTTC,CATGSGGLNEQFF